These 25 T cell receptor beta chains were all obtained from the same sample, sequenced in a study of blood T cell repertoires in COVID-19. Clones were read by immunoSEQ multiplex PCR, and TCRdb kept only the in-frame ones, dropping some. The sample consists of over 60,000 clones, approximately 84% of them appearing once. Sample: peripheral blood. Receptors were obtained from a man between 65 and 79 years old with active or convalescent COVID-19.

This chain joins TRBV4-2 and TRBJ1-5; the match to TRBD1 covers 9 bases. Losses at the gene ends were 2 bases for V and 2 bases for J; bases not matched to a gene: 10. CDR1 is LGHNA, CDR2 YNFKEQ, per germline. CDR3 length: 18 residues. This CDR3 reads CASSQTLGQGDGNQPQHF. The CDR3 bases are TGTGCCAGCAGCCAAACCCTGGGACAGGGCGATGGCAATCAGCCCCAGCATTTT.

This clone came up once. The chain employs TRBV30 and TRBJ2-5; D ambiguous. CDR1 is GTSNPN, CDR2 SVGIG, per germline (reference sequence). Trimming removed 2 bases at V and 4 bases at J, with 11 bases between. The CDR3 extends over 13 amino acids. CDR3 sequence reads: CAWSLPYRETQYF. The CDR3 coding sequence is TGTGCCTGGAGTCTACCTTACAGAGAGACCCAGTACTTC.

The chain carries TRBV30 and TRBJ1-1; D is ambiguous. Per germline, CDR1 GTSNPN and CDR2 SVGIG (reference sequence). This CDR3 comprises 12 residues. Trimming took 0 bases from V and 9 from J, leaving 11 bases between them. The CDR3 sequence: CAWSVMAKQAFF. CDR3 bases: TGTGCCTGGAGTGTAATGGCCAAACAAGCTTTCTTT.

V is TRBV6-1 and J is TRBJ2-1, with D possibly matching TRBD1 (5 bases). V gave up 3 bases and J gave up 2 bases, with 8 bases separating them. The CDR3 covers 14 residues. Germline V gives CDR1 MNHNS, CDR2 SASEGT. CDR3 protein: CASSEQQAYNEQFF. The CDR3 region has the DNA TGTGCCAGCAGTGAGCAACAGGCCTACAATGAGCAGTTCTTC.

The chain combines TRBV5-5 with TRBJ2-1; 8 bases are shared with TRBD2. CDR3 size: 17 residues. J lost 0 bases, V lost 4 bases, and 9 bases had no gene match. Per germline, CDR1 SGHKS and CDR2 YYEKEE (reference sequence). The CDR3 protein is CASSPLVSGNSYNEQFF. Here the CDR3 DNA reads TGTGCCAGCAGCCCCTTGGTTAGCGGGAACTCCTACAATGAGCAGTTCTTC.

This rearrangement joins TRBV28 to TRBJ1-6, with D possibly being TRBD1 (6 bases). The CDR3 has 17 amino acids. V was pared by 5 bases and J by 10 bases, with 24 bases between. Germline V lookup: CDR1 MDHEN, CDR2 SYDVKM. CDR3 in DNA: TGTGCCAGCAGTCCCCGAGGGTATGGGGGAAGGGGGTCACCCCTCCACTTT. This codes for CASSPRGYGGRGSPLHF.

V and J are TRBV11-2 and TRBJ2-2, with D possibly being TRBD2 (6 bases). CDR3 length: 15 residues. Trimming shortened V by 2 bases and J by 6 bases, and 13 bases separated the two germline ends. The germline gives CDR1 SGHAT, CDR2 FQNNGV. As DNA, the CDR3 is TGTGCCAGCAGCTTATTCGGAGGGTACGCCGGGGAGCTGTTTTTT. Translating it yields CASSLFGGYAGELFF. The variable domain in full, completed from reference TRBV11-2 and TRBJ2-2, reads EAGVAQSPRYKIIEKRQSVAFWCNPISGHATLYWYQQILGQGPKLLIQFQNNGVVDDSQLPKDRFSAERLKGVDSTLKIQPAKLEDSAVYLCASSLFGGYAGELFFGEGSRLTVL.

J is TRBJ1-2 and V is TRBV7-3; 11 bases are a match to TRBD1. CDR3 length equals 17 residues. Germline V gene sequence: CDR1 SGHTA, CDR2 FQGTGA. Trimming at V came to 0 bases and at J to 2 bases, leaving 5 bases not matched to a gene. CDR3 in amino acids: CASSLTGRDRGNYGYTF. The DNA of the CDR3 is TGTGCCAGCAGCTTAACGGGGAGGGACAGGGGGAACTATGGCTACACCTTC.

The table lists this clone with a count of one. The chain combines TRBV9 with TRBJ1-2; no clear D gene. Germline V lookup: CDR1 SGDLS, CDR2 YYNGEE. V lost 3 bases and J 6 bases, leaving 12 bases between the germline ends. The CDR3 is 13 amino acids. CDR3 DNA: TGTGCCAGCAGCGCCGGCCTAGGTGATGGCTACACCTTC. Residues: CASSAGLGDGYTF.

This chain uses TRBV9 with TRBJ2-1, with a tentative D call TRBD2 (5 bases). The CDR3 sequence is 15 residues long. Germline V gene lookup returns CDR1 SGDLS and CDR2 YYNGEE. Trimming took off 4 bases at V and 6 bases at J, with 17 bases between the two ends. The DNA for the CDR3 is TGTGCCAGCAGCCTAGCCTACGGTCCCTCCAATGAGCAGTTCTTC. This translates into CASSLAYGPSNEQFF.

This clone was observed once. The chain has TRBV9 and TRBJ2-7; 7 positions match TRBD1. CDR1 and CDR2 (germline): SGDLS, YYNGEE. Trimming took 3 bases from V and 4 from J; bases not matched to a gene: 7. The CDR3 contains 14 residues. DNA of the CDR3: TGTGCCAGCAGCGACGGGACAGTACCTTACGAGCAGTACTTC. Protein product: CASSDGTVPYEQYF.

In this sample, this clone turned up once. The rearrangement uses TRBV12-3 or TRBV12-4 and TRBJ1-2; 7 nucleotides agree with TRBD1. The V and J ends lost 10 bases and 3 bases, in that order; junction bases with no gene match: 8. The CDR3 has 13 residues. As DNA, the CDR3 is TGTGCCACCCGGGAAGGGGGCGACTATGGCTACACCTTC. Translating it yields CATREGGDYGYTF.

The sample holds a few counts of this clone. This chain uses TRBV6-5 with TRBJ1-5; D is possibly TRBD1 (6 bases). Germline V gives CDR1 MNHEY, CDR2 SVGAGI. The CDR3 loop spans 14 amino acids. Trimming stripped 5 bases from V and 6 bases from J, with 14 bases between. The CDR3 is CASSKRQGRQPQHF. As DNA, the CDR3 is TGTGCCAGCAGTAAACGGCAGGGGCGTCAGCCCCAGCATTTT.

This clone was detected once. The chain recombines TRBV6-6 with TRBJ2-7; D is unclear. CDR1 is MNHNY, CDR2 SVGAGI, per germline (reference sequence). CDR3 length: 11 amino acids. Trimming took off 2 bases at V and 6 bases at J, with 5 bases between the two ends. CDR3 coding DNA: TGTGCCAGCAGTTACGGCGGCGAGCAGTACTTC. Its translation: CASSYGGEQYF.

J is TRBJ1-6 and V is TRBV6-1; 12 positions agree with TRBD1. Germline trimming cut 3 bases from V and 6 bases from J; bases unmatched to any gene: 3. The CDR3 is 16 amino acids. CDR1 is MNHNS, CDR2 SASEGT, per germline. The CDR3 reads CASSDGTGGLNSPLHF. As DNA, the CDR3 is TGTGCCAGCAGTGACGGGACAGGGGGCCTTAATTCACCCCTCCACTTT.

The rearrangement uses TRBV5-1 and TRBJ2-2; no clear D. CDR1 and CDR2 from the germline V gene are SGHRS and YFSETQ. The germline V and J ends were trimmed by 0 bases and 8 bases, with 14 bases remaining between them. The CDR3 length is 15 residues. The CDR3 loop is CASSLAVLAAGELFF. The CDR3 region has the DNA TGCGCCAGCAGCTTGGCCGTGCTGGCGGCTGGGGAGCTGTTTTTT.

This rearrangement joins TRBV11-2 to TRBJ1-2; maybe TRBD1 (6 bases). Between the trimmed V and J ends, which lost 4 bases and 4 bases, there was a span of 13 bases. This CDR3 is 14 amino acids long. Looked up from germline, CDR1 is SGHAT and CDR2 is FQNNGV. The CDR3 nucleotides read TGTGCCAGCAGCTACCGTCTGGGGGCCTATGGCTACACCTTC. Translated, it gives CASSYRLGAYGYTF.

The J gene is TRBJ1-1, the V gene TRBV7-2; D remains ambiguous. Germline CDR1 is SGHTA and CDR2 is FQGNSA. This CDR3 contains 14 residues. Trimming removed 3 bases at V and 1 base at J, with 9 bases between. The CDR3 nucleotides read TGTGCCAGCAGCTTCGCGGGTGGGAACACTGAAGCTTTCTTT. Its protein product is CASSFAGGNTEAFF.

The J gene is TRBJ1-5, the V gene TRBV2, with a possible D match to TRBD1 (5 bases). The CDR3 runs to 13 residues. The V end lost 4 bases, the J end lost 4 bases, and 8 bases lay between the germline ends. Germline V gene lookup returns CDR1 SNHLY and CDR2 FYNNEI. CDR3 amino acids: CASSVRVNQPQHF. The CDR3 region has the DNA TGTGCCAGCAGTGTCAGGGTTAATCAGCCCCAGCATTTT.

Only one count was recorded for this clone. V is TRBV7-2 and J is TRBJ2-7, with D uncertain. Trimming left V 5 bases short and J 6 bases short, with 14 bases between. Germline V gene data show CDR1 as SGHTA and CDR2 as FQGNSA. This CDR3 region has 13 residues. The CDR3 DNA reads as TGTGCCAGCAGCCGCCGGAGCATCGGCGAGCAGTACTTC. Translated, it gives CASSRRSIGEQYF.

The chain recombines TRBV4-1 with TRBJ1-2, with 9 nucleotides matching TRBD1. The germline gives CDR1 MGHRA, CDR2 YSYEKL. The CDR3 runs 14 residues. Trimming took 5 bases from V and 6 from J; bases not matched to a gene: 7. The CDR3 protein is CASSYGTGKDGYTF. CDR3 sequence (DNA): TGCGCCAGCAGCTACGGGACAGGGAAGGATGGCTACACCTTC.

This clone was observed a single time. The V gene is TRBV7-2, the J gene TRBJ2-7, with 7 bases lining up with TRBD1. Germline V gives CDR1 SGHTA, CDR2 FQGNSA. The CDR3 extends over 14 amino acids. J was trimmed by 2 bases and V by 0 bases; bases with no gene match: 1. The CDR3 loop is CASSLATGPYEQYF. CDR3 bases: TGTGCCAGCAGCTTAGCGACAGGGCCCTACGAGCAGTACTTC.

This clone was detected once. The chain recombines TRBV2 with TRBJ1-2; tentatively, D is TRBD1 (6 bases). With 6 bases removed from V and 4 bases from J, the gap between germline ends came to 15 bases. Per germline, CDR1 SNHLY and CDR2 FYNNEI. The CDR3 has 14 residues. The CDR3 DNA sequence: TGTGCCAGCAGCGCTTCACAGGGAATCTATGGCTACACCTTC. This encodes CASSASQGIYGYTF.

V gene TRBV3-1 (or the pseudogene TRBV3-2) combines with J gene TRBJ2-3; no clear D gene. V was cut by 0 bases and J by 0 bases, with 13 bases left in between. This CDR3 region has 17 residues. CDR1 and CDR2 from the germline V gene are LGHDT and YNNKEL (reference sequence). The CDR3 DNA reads TGTGCCAGCAGCCAAGATGGGCCTCCCTACAGCACAGATACGCAGTATTTT. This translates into CASSQDGPPYSTDTQYF.

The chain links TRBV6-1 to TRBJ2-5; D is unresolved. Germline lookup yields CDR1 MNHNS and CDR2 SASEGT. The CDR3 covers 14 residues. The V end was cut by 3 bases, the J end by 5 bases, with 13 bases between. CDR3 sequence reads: CASSDPIGHETQYF. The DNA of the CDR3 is TGTGCCAGCAGTGACCCGATTGGGCACGAGACCCAGTACTTC.